The 22 T cell receptor beta chains below all came from one sample that was sequenced in a study of cytomegalovirus exposure and HLA in healthy donors. Amplification used 60 Vbeta primers and 13 Jbeta primers. Clones were read by immunoSEQ multiplex PCR, and TCRdb kept only the in-frame ones, dropping some. The sample gives 35,000 to 50,000 clones, 40% to 60% of which show up once; over 10% is in the top ten. The sequencing input was PBMCs. The receptors were gathered from a human donor in good health.

This clone has only a few counts. This chain uses TRBV9 with TRBJ2-7, with 8 bases identical to TRBD2. Trimming took 0 bases from V and 5 from J; bases not matched to a gene: 16. This CDR3 is 18 amino acids long. Germline loops: CDR1 SGDLS, CDR2 YYNGEE. The CDR3 bases are TGTGCCAGCAGCGTAGGTAAGGGAGGGGCTAGCGGGTTGGACGAGCAGTACTTC. Its translation is CASSVGKGGASGLDEQYF.

The CDR3 sequence is CASSLRGLRGNQPQHF. The DNA of the CDR3 is TGTGCCAGTAGCCTCCGTGGGCTGAGGGGCAATCAGCCCCAGCATTTT. The rearrangement joins TRBV19 to TRBJ1-5; no definite D call. V was shortened by 6 bases and J by 2 bases, with 17 bases between the two germline ends. CDR3 length equals 16 residues. Germline loops: CDR1 LNHDA, CDR2 SQIVND (reference sequence).

The J gene is TRBJ1-6, the V gene TRBV2; TRBD1 agrees at 7 bases. CDR3 length: 14 amino acids. Trimming at V came to 10 bases and at J to 7 bases, leaving 10 bases not matched to a gene. Looked up from germline, CDR1 is SNHLY and CDR2 is FYNNEI. CDR3 coding DNA: TGTGCCACCAATCCTGACAGGGTAAATTCACCCCTCCACTTT. This sequence encodes CATNPDRVNSPLHF.

A few counts support this clone. CDR3 coding DNA: TGTGCCAGCAGCGTAGCGCCACAGGGGTCAGCTGAAGCTTTCTTT. It is translated as CASSVAPQGSAEAFF. The J gene is TRBJ1-1, the V gene TRBV9; 7 bases map to TRBD1. There are 15 residues in the CDR3. V shed 0 bases and J 6 bases; nucleotides not matched to a gene: 8. The germline V gene has CDR1 SGDLS and CDR2 YYNGEE.

This chain connects TRBV7-9 to TRBJ2-1, with 7 nucleotides matching TRBD2. V lost 2 bases to trimming and J lost 7 bases; unmatched junction nucleotides: 8. CDR1 is SEHNR, CDR2 FQNEAQ, per germline (reference sequence). This CDR3 region has 15 residues. The CDR3 nucleotides are TGTGCCAGCAGCTTAAGGGAGGGCCCTGGAAATGAGCAGTTCTTC. It specifies CASSLREGPGNEQFF.

Only a few counts were recorded for this clone. The chain employs TRBV18 and TRBJ2-1; 14 bases line up with TRBD2. Per the germline V gene, CDR1 is KGHSH and CDR2 is LQKENI. The CDR3 sequence is 15 residues long. Germline trimming cut 5 bases from V and 7 bases from J; bases unmatched to any gene: 4. The CDR3 coding sequence is TGTGCCAGCTCAGCGACTAGCGGGGGGGCGAATGAGCAGTTCTTC. Protein sequence: CASSATSGGANEQFF.

This clone has only a few counts. V is TRBV6-6 and J is TRBJ2-5, with 7 bases that match TRBD1. Germline V gene lookup returns CDR1 MNHNY and CDR2 SVGAGI (reference sequence). The CDR3 extends over 15 amino acids. J lost 0 bases, V lost 4 bases, and 5 bases had no gene match. The CDR3 DNA sequence: TGTGCCAGCAGTTCGGGACAGCCCAACCAAGAGACCCAGTACTTC. Its translation is CASSSGQPNQETQYF.

The chain employs TRBV5-1 and TRBJ2-3; 10 bases align to TRBD2. The germline V gene encodes CDR1 SGHRS and CDR2 YFSETQ. V lost 7 bases to trimming and J lost 2 bases; unmatched junction nucleotides: 4. CDR3 length: 14 residues. Here the CDR3 reads CASGLAGVTDTQYF. CDR3 nucleotide sequence: TGCGCCAGCGGTCTAGCGGGGGTCACAGATACGCAGTATTTT.

This clone was counted a single time. The gene calls are TRBV4-2 and TRBJ1-2; D might be TRBD1 (5 bases). The V end was cut by 1 base, the J end by 3 bases, with 12 bases between. CDR1 is LGHNA, CDR2 YNFKEQ, per germline. The CDR3 is 15 amino acids. CDR3 sequence reads: CASSQVGQPDYGYTF. In DNA, the CDR3 is TGTGCCAGCAGCCAAGTGGGGCAACCCGACTATGGCTACACCTTC.

The V gene is TRBV6-5, the J gene TRBJ2-1; D may be TRBD2 (5 bases). CDR3 length: 12 amino acids. Germline V gene sequence: CDR1 MNHEY, CDR2 SVGAGI. Trimming cost V 2 bases and J 10 bases, with 9 bases left between them. CDR3 sequence: CASSYGSGEQFF. CDR3 DNA: TGTGCCAGCAGTTACGGCAGCGGCGAGCAGTTCTTC.

The J gene is TRBJ1-4, the V gene TRBV6-1; TRBD1 agrees at 7 bases. Trimming at V came to 8 bases and at J to 5 bases, leaving 8 bases not matched to a gene. Germline-derived CDR1 and CDR2 are MNHNS and SASEGT. The CDR3 is made up of 14 amino acids. As DNA, the CDR3 is TGTGCCAGCGCTGCAGGGGGGAGGAATGAAAAACTGTTTTTT. It codes for CASAAGGRNEKLFF.

This clone has just a few counts. This chain connects TRBV28 to TRBJ1-4, with 12 bases lining up with TRBD1. The CDR3 has 15 residues. J was trimmed by 8 bases and V by 0 bases; bases with no gene match: 1. Germline CDR1 MDHEN, CDR2 SYDVKM. CDR3 sequence: CASSLWGTGGEKLFF. The DNA for the CDR3 is TGTGCCAGCAGTTTATGGGGGACAGGGGGCGAAAAACTGTTTTTT. The full variable domain, with the rest looked up from reference TRBV28 and TRBJ1-4, is DVKVTQSSRYLVKRTGEKVFLECVQDMDHENMFWYRQDPGLGLRLIYFSYDVKMKEKGDIPEGYSVSREKKERFSLILESASTNQTSMYLCASSLWGTGGEKLFFGSGTQLSVL.

This clone was observed a few times. The gene calls are TRBV7-3 and TRBJ2-7; perhaps TRBD1 as D (6 bases). V lost 5 bases, J lost 4 bases, and 18 bases lay in between. Germline CDR1 SGHTA, CDR2 FQGTGA. The CDR3 sequence is 15 residues long. Here the CDR3 DNA reads TGTGCCAGCAGCGGGACACGGGCACCGCCTTACGAGCAGTACTTC. This sequence encodes CASSGTRAPPYEQYF.

The chain uses TRBV5-5 and TRBJ2-3, with 14 bases identical to TRBD2. The CDR3 length is 19 residues. The V gene end was trimmed by 1 base and the J gene end by 1 base; junction bases not matched to a gene: 8. Germline V CDR1 and CDR2: SGHKS, YYEKEE (reference sequence). In DNA form, the CDR3 reads TGTGCCAGCAGCTTGCACCCGGGGGGACTAGCGGGGGGCACAGATACGCAGTATTTT. Its translation: CASSLHPGGLAGGTDTQYF. The whole variable domain, filled in from reference TRBV5-5 and TRBJ2-3, reads DAGVTQSPTHLIKTRGQQVTLRCSPISGHKSVSWYQQVLGQGPQFIFQYYEKEERGRGNFPDRFSARQFPNYSSELNVNALLLGDSALYLCASSLHPGGLAGGTDTQYFGPGTRLTVL.

CDR3 protein: CASSSRQGIATEAFF. The CDR3 DNA sequence: TGTGCCAGCAGTTCCCGACAGGGGATCGCCACTGAAGCTTTCTTT. This chain uses TRBV6-1 with TRBJ1-1; 8 bases agree with TRBD1. The CDR3 is 15 residues long. The germline CDR1 and CDR2 sequences are MNHNS and SASEGT. J gave up 4 bases and V 5 bases, and 9 bases lay outside the gene matches.

This clone was seen a few times. The CDR3, as DNA: TGTGCCAGCAGCTTTGACAGGGGCCACGAGCAGTACTTC. Its protein product is CASSFDRGHEQYF. The chain carries TRBV7-8 and TRBJ2-7; 8 nucleotides match TRBD1. CDR1 SGHVS and CDR2 FQNEAQ come from the germline V gene. J lost 5 bases, V lost 3 bases, and 3 bases had no gene match. The CDR3 runs 13 residues.

This clone was seen only a few times. The rearrangement links TRBV19 to TRBJ2-1; 14 nucleotides line up with TRBD2. The CDR3 totals 20 residues. V lost 4 bases to trimming and J lost 4 bases; unmatched junction nucleotides: 15. Germline lookup yields CDR1 LNHDA and CDR2 SQIVND (reference sequence). DNA of the CDR3: TGTGCCAGTAGTAAGTTCGGGTTAGGGACTAGCGGGAGTTCATACAATGAGCAGTTCTTC. The encoded protein is CASSKFGLGTSGSSYNEQFF.

The chain uses TRBV5-6 and TRBJ2-1, with a weak D call TRBD2 (7 bases). Germline CDR1 is SGHDT and CDR2 is YYEEEE. V was clipped by 0 bases and J by 6 bases, with 10 bases between them. The CDR3 runs to 14 residues. The CDR3 is CASSLEGGPNEQFF. CDR3 DNA: TGTGCCAGCAGCTTGGAGGGGGGGCCCAATGAGCAGTTCTTC.

This chain links TRBV4-2 with TRBJ2-5, with 13 positions matching TRBD2. Losses at the gene ends were 4 bases for V and 6 bases for J; bases not matched to a gene: 11. The germline V gene has CDR1 LGHNA and CDR2 YNFKEQ. The CDR3 has 17 amino acids. CDR3 protein: CASSPRTSGSGGKTQYF. CDR3 coding DNA: TGTGCCAGCAGCCCTAGGACTAGCGGGAGTGGCGGAAAGACCCAGTACTTC.

The V and J genes are TRBV5-1 and TRBJ2-2; 8 positions match TRBD1. Germline V gene sequence: CDR1 SGHRS, CDR2 YFSETQ. There are 15 residues in the CDR3. V trimming: 4 bases; J trimming: 4 bases; junction bases outside the gene matches: 6. The CDR3 DNA is TGCGCCAGCAGCCCTGGACAGGGCGGCACCGGGGAGCTGTTTTTT. Translating it yields CASSPGQGGTGELFF.

The V and J genes are TRBV7-9 and TRBJ1-2, with D maybe TRBD1 (5 bases). The CDR3 covers 16 residues. The germline V gene has CDR1 SEHNR and CDR2 FQNEAQ (reference sequence). V was trimmed by 0 bases and J by 4 bases, leaving 15 bases between them. The CDR3 loop is CASSLAMGGDAYGYTF. CDR3 sequence (DNA): TGTGCCAGCAGCTTAGCTATGGGGGGGGACGCCTATGGCTACACCTTC.

The sample holds a few counts of this clone. The genes are TRBV5-1 and TRBJ2-1; the match to TRBD1 covers 7 bases. The CDR3 consists of 14 residues. Germline V lookup: CDR1 SGHRS, CDR2 YFSETQ. The V and J ends lost 2 bases and 9 bases, in that order; junction bases with no gene match: 8. The CDR3 nucleotides are TGCGCCAGCAGCTTACAGGGGAGTGAGGGTGAGCAGTTCTTC. Protein product: CASSLQGSEGEQFF.